This entry concerns a single T cell receptor beta chain. The target antigen is unknown. From germline, CDR1 is SGHDT and CDR2 YYEEEE. V was clipped by 5 bases and J by 0 bases, with 10 bases between them. The CDR3 loop spans 14 amino acids. This specimen belongs to a study of OX40 agonist ivuxolimab in advanced cancers. Findings of the study overall: Those patients achieving a partial response at 0.1-3.0 mg/kg showed among the lowest clonal expansion.

The table came from immunoSEQ multiplex PCR; TCRdb's copy has only in-frame clones and leaves some out. In the table there are over 80,000 clones, more than 75% of which are singletons. This sample comprised CD4+ or CD8+ T cells sorted from blood, obtained in a trial of the OX40 agonist ivuxolimab. The clonotype originates from an adult with an advanced solid tumor such as melanoma, head and neck, liver or kidney cancer. V usage is TRBV5-6 and J usage is TRBJ2-3, with a tentative D call TRBD2 (6 bases). In DNA form, the CDR3 reads TGTGCCAGCAGTTTCGGGACTAGCACAGATACGCAGTATTTT. Translating gives CASSFGTSTDTQYF.